The clone carrying this TCR beta chain was found many times. TCRdb recomputed calls from the RT-PCR reads with MiXCR, one row per CDR3 protein. The data show 410,000 or so distinct CDR3 sequences, around 15% seen once. The source of the sample is a study of patients and donors after allogeneic stem cell transplantation. Germline V gives CDR1 DFQATT, CDR2 SNEGSKA (reference sequence). CDR3 length: 11 amino acids. The germline V and J ends were trimmed by 6 bases and 5 bases, with 8 bases remaining between them. The sample comprised blood, either unsorted or a sorted T cell fraction (not recorded which). This rearrangement joins TRBV20-1 to TRBJ1-5, with unresolved D. The sequence came from a human donor who was either an allogeneic HSCT recipient or a stem cell or donor lymphocyte infusion donor (not recorded which). It is not recorded whose cells these are; they may come from a transplant donor. The CDR3 DNA reads as TGCAGTGCCACTAGGGATCAGCCCCAGCATTTT. Translation gives CSATRDQPQHF.